The T cell receptor beta chain described here comes from a study of blood T cell repertoires in COVID-19. At the level of the study: Some COVID-19 samples were acute and others convalescent; all came from the United States, Italy and Spain. The cDNA or gDNA used as material had been derived from T cells, B-cell-depleted T cells, or PBMCs.

In the original processing: Amplification with reference gene primers provided the estimates of nucleated cell counts. This table comes from immunoSEQ multiplex PCR, and its TCRdb copy is limited to in-frame clones, with some not included. That table gives V, J and clone size, and the DNA gave D and trimming. Among some 230,000 clones, about nine tenths were seen once, and the ten largest hold around 2%. The sequence was obtained from a man aged 25 to 40 who had recovered from COVID-19. The sequenced sample was peripheral blood.

CDR3 sequence reads: CASSLTGGFPYEQYF. In DNA, the CDR3 is TGTGCCAGCAGCCTTACAGGGGGGTTCCCCTACGAGCAGTACTTC. The chain is built from TRBV7-6 and TRBJ2-7; 8 bases fit TRBD1. V lost 5 bases, J lost 2 bases, and 8 bases stayed unmatched. Looked up from germline, CDR1 is SGHVS and CDR2 is FNYEAQ. The CDR3 sequence is 15 residues long.